This TCR beta chain was captured in a study of T cell repertoires in cytomegalovirus infection. As regards this clonotype: Its antigen remains unidentified.

TCRdb re-called the reads with MiXCR, one entry per CDR3 protein. This repertoire shows 550,000 to 700,000 distinct CDR3 sequences, under 45% found once; its top ten account for about half. V was shortened by 1 base and J by 6 bases, with 10 bases between the two germline ends. CDR1 DFQATT and CDR2 SNEGSKA come from the germline V gene (reference sequence). The CDR3 extends over 12 amino acids. The specimen was cultured PBMCs, collected from culture after CMV antigen stimulation. This sequence joins TRBV20-1 and TRBJ2-7; tentatively, D is TRBD1 (5 bases). This TCR was recovered from a human donor in good health (CMV status not recorded). Some clones in this sample may be carry-over from other donors' samples. The CDR3 DNA is TGCAGTGCTAGAGGGGGCGCGACCGAGCAGTACTTC. Translated, it gives CSARGGATEQYF.